This is a list of T cell receptor beta chains from one sample in a study of blood T cell repertoires in COVID-19. Measured with immunoSEQ multiplex PCR; TCRdb has only the in-frame clones, and not every one. Of 200,000 or so clones in the sample, 75% to 90% were seen once. Specimen: peripheral blood. These receptors were collected from a human donor with active or convalescent COVID-19. The donor label of this sample is uncertain. Both conserved end residues are part of each CDR3. D genes are given only for firm matches. Not all rows give a size; the values are once, few, many and, for expanded clones, a class.

v_call	j_call	clone_size	d_call	cdr3_nt	cdr3_aa
TRBV21-1	TRBJ2-1	NA	NA	TGTGCCAGCAGCCCAGAGGGGAGGCTAGCGCGCGTCCTAGCCTACAATGAGCAGTTCTTC	CASSPEGRLARVLAYNEQFF
TRBV9	TRBJ2-3	NA	NA	TGTGCCAGCAGCGTCCTACAGGGCACAGATACGCAGTATTTT	CASSVLQGTDTQYF
TRBV19	TRBJ2-2	NA	TRBD2	TGTGCCAGTAGTTACCTAGCGGGAGAGGGCGGGGAGCTGTTTTTT	CASSYLAGEGGELFF
TRBV15	TRBJ2-1	NA	TRBD1	TGTGCCACCAGCAGAGATTTAACAGGGGGCCTAGTAAATGAGCAGTTCTTC	CATSRDLTGGLVNEQFF
TRBV19	TRBJ2-7	NA	TRBD2	TGTGCCAGTAGTATAGGACTAGCGTATTCCTACGAGCAGTACTTC	CASSIGLAYSYEQYF
TRBV12-2	TRBJ2-7	NA	NA	TGTGCAAGTCGCTTCCGGATGGGGGACAGGGGTGGACCAGAGTACTTC	CASRFRMGDRGGPEYF
TRBV5-6	TRBJ2-1	NA	TRBD1	TGTGCCAGCAGCCCGGACAGGGGTGACTACAATGAGCAGTTCTTC	CASSPDRGDYNEQFF
TRBV19	TRBJ1-2	NA	NA	TGTGCCAGTACTCTTCAACAGGGAAAGCCTAACTATGGCTACACCTTC	CASTLQQGKPNYGYTF
TRBV6-5	TRBJ2-6	NA	NA	TGTGCCAGCAGGGGCCGATCTCCTGGGGCCAACGTCCTGACTTTC	CASRGRSPGANVLTF
TRBV9	TRBJ2-5	once	TRBD2	TGTGCCAGCAGCGTAGCCGACAGACTAGCGGGGGTAAACCAAGAGACCCAGTACTTC	CASSVADRLAGVNQETQYF